Listed below are T cell receptor beta chains from one sample, sequenced in a study of OX40 agonist ivuxolimab in advanced cancers. Assay: immunoSEQ multiplex PCR; the TCRdb copy retains only in-frame clones and omits some. This sample carries over 90,000 clones, about nine tenths of them seen once, and the ten largest clones take about 1.9%. Material: CD4+ or CD8+ T cells sorted from blood, obtained in a trial of the OX40 agonist ivuxolimab. These receptors all stem from an adult with an advanced solid tumor such as melanoma, head and neck, liver or kidney cancer. Both conserved end residues are part of each CDR3. D genes are given only for firm matches. Rows give clone size only sometimes, using once, few, many, or a class for an expanded clone.

CDR3 length	J gene	V gene	clone size	D gene	CDR3 DNA	CDR3 protein
16	TRBJ1-4	TRBV5-1	-	TRBD1	TGCGCCAGCAGCTTTTCGGCCGGGACAGGGAATGAAAAACTGTTTTTT	CASSFSAGTGNEKLFF
14	TRBJ2-7	TRBV6-6	-	-	TGTGCCAGCACCCGCGGACTGATATTCTACGAGCAGTACTTC	CASTRGLIFYEQYF
11	TRBJ1-1	TRBV30	few	-	TGTGCCTGGAGTGGTGGGAGCGAAGCTTTCTTT	CAWSGGSEAFF
11	TRBJ1-1	TRBV20-1	-	-	TGCAGTGCCTCGGACGGGATTTTGGCTTTCTTT	CSASDGILAFF
14	TRBJ2-7	TRBV14	-	TRBD1	TGTGCCAGCAGCTCCGGGACAGGGCGTAGCGAGCAGTACTTC	CASSSGTGRSEQYF
13	TRBJ1-5	TRBV11-2	-	-	TGTGCCAGCAGTCAGGGCTTCAATCAGCCCCAGCATTTT	CASSQGFNQPQHF
12	TRBJ2-1	TRBV15	-	-	TGTGCCACCAGCAGAGAAAAGTCCCCCCGGTTCTTC	CATSREKSPRFF
13	TRBJ2-3	TRBV5-8	-	-	TGTGCCAGCCTGGCGGGCCGCACAGATACGCAGTATTTT	CASLAGRTDTQYF
11	TRBJ1-2	TRBV6-5	-	-	TGTGCCAGCAGGCAGAACTATGGCTACACCTTC	CASRQNYGYTF
13	TRBJ1-5	TRBV2	-	-	TGTGCCAGCCGAACAGGAGCCAATCAGCCCCAGCATTTT	CASRTGANQPQHF
15	TRBJ1-2	TRBV6-5	-	TRBD1	TGTGCCAGCAGGCAACAGGGGGCGCTTGGCTATGGCTACACCTTC	CASRQQGALGYGYTF
15	TRBJ2-2	TRBV4-1	-	-	TGCGCCAGCAGCCAAAGCGGCGCGAACACCGGGGAGCTGTTTTTT	CASSQSGANTGELFF
12	TRBJ1-1	TRBV6-1	-	-	TGTGCCAGCAGTGATCGGTGGGCTGAAGCTTTCTTT	CASSDRWAEAFF
15	TRBJ2-6	TRBV2	-	-	TGTGCCAGCAGTGGACGTTTCTCTGGGGCCAACGTCCTGACTTTC	CASSGRFSGANVLTF
14	TRBJ2-7	TRBV7-2	-	TRBD2	TGTGCCAGCAGCCCCTGGGGGAGGGCGGACGAGCAGTACTTC	CASSPWGRADEQYF
12	TRBJ2-2	TRBV7-3	-	-	TGTGCCAGCAGCTTGAATCGTGGGGAGCTGTTTTTT	CASSLNRGELFF
13	TRBJ2-5	TRBV10-1	-	-	TGCGCCAGCAGTGGACAGCAACAAGAGACCCAGTACTTC	CASSGQQQETQYF
16	TRBJ1-6	TRBV23-1	-	-	TGCGCCAGCAGTCATTTAAGCACGTTGTATAATTCACCCCTCCACTTT	CASSHLSTLYNSPLHF
13	TRBJ2-3	TRBV12-5	-	-	TGTGCTAGTGTTGCGGGATCCACAGATACGCAGTATTTT	CASVAGSTDTQYF
14	TRBJ2-2	TRBV29-1	-	-	TGCAGCGTTGTCGGACGGTCGAACACCGGGGAGCTGTTTTTT	CSVVGRSNTGELFF
15	TRBJ2-1	TRBV29-1	-	TRBD1	TGCAGCGTTGAACGCCGGGACAGGGCCTACAATGAGCAGTTCTTC	CSVERRDRAYNEQFF
12	TRBJ1-5	TRBV28	-	TRBD1	TGTGCCAGTCCGGGCAGGGGGGGGCCCCAGCATTTT	CASPGRGGPQHF
13	TRBJ2-7	TRBV6-1	-	TRBD2	TGTGCCAGCAGGGGAGGGCGCGGCTACGAGCAGTACTTC	CASRGGRGYEQYF
15	TRBJ1-5	TRBV2	once	-	TGTGCCAGCAGTCCCAGGGATTATAGCAATCAGCCCCAGCATTTT	CASSPRDYSNQPQHF
16	TRBJ2-3	TRBV19	-	-	TGTGCCAGTAGTGAACCGGATTCGAAGAGGACAGATACGCAGTATTTT	CASSEPDSKRTDTQYF
13	TRBJ2-5	TRBV7-7	-	-	TGTGCTAGCAGTCCCGGGCTTGGGGAGACCCAGTACTTC	CASSPGLGETQYF
17	TRBJ2-5	TRBV4-1	-	TRBD1	TGCGCCAGCAGCCCAAGAGAGCGACAGGGCGGACAAGAGACCCAGTACTTC	CASSPRERQGGQETQYF
15	TRBJ2-1	TRBV7-3	-	-	TGTGCCAGCAGCTTAACGATGACGGGAAACAATGAGCAGTTCTTC	CASSLTMTGNNEQFF
14	TRBJ1-1	TRBV6-5	-	-	TGTGCCAGCAGAACATCCTTGGGGAACACTGAAGCTTTCTTT	CASRTSLGNTEAFF
16	TRBJ2-1	TRBV27	-	TRBD2	TGTGCCAGCGGGCGACTAGCGGGAGTGGGAGACAATGAGCAGTTCTTC	CASGRLAGVGDNEQFF
16	TRBJ1-1	TRBV9	-	TRBD1	TGTGCCAGCAGCGGGGGGACAGGGCGTATGAGTACTGAAGCTTTCTTT	CASSGGTGRMSTEAFF
15	TRBJ2-1	TRBV11-1	-	TRBD2	TGTGCCAGCAGCGAGGGACTAGCGGGAGTTGTTGAGCAGTTCTTC	CASSEGLAGVVEQFF
16	TRBJ2-3	TRBV7-2	-	-	TGTGCCAGCAGCATTTGGGGCGTCCTGGCCGCAGATACGCAGTATTTT	CASSIWGVLAADTQYF
14	TRBJ2-7	TRBV6-5	once	-	TGTGCCAGCAGTAACCAAAACGGGGCCGGCGAGCAGTACTTC	CASSNQNGAGEQYF
17	TRBJ2-3	TRBV7-3	few	TRBD2	TGTGCCAGCAGCTCAACAGGGACTAGCGGGAGGTCAGATACGCAGTATTTT	CASSSTGTSGRSDTQYF
13	TRBJ1-3	TRBV9	-	-	TGTGCCAGCAGCCCCCCCGAGATAGACACCATATATTTT	CASSPPEIDTIYF
14	TRBJ2-5	TRBV6-1	-	-	TGTGCCAGCAGTGAAGGCCCGGGAAAAGAGACCCAGTACTTC	CASSEGPGKETQYF
14	TRBJ2-4	TRBV6-5	few	-	TGTGCCAGCAGTGGGGGTCTGACCAAAAACATTCAGTACTTC	CASSGGLTKNIQYF
10	TRBJ2-1	TRBV6-1	-	-	TGTGCCAGAGGGAGGAATGAGCAGTTCTTC	CARGRNEQFF
14	TRBJ2-2	TRBV30	-	-	TGTGCCTGGAGAGGTGGGGGAAACACCGGGGAGCTGTTTTTT	CAWRGGGNTGELFF
13	TRBJ1-1	TRBV18	-	-	TGTGCCAGCTCAATGGGGGACCAGAGGGAAGCTTTCTTT	CASSMGDQREAFF
14	TRBJ2-7	TRBV2	few	TRBD1	TGTGCCAGCAGTGATCAGGGACAGACCTACGAGCAGTACTTC	CASSDQGQTYEQYF
13	TRBJ1-5	TRBV10-3	once	TRBD1	TGTGCCATCAAAGGGGGCCCGAGAGAGCCCCAGCATTTT	CAIKGGPREPQHF
12	TRBJ2-7	TRBV5-6	-	-	TGTGCCAGCAGCCAATCAAGCTACGAGCAGTACTTC	CASSQSSYEQYF
14	TRBJ2-7	TRBV5-4	-	TRBD1	TGTGCCAGCACCAAGCGGGACAGGGACTACGAGCAGTACTTC	CASTKRDRDYEQYF
14	TRBJ1-1	TRBV5-6	once	-	TGTGCCAGCAGCTTGGCCTTCATGAACACTGAAGCTTTCTTT	CASSLAFMNTEAFF